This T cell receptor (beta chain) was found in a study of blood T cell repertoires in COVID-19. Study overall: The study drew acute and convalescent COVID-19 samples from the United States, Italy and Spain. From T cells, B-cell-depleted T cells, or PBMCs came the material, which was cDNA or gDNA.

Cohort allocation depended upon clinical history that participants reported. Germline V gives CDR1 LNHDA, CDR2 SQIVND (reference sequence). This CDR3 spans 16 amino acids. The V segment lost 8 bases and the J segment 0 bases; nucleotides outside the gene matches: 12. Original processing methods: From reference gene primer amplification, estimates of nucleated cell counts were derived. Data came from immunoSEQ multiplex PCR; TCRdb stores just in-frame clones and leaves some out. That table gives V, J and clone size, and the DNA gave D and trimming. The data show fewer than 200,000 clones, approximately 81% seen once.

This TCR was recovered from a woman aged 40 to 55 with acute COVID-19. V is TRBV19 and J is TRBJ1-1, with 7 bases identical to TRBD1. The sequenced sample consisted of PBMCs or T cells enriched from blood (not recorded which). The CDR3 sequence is CASSKLGDRLNTEAFF. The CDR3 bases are TGTGCCAGTTCAAAATTAGGGGACAGATTGAACACTGAAGCTTTCTTT.